This note documents a single TCR beta chain sequence. Its antigen is still unknown. Base qualities are not at hand, and no much larger clone is one base apart. Genomic DNA was isolated from the sorted cells so that the TCRbeta CDR3 region could be sequenced. The immunoSEQ Assay was used to sequence the TCRbeta CDR3 regions. Not all clones reach the TCRdb copy of this immuneACCESS table, which keeps in-frame sequences only. Checked studies attribute under half of the gap to unresolved V genes and leave the rest unexplained. This sample lists more than 50,000 clones; about 80% were detected once. The ten largest make up roughly 4.2% of the sample. V and J are truncated by 4 bases and 2 bases respectively, leaving an intervening sequence of 10 bases. CDR1 and CDR2 are drawn from the germline V gene: SGHRS, YFSETQ. Including cysteine and phenylalanine, the CDR3 has 13 amino acids. This entry keeps only the CDR3 DNA: 39 bases, framed from base 1.

Patients with a history of autoimmune disease or receiving systemic immunosuppression were excluded from the trial. Peripheral blood for TCR sequencing was collected from all dose cohorts at baseline, on cycle 4 day 1, and on cycle 7 day 1. Samples came from an open-label, multicenter, first-in-human phase I dose-escalation trial of ivuxolimab. Adults with locally advanced or metastatic melanoma, renal cell, hepatocellular, or head and neck squamous cell carcinoma were enrolled in the trial. CD4+ and CD8+ T cells were sorted separately from peripheral blood before TCR sequencing. This record belongs to a study of OX40 agonist ivuxolimab in advanced cancers. For context, the study as a whole: The costimulatory receptor OX40 (CD134) was targeted by ivuxolimab, a fully human IgG2 agonistic monoclonal antibody. Intravenous ivuxolimab was administered to patients every 2 weeks at six dose levels: 0.01, 0.1, 0.3, 1.5, 3 and 10 mg/kg. Of the 50 to 55 dose-escalation patients, hepatocellular carcinoma was present in roughly 19, melanoma in some 15, renal cell carcinoma in 9 and head and neck cancer in 9. In the dose-escalation cohort, approximately 82% of patients were male, and the mean age was 60 years with a range of about 20 to 90. Patients were allowed to have had prior anti-PD-1, anti-PD-L1 or anti-CTLA-4 therapy, and approximately 39% of the dose-escalation patients had been treated with checkpoint inhibitors. Three dose-escalation patients achieved partial responses, one with hepatocellular carcinoma and two with cutaneous melanoma. The purpose of peripheral TCRbeta sequencing was to test whether ivuxolimab changed TCR sequence diversity and led to clonal T-cell expansion. The paper reports the monotherapy dose-escalation portion (N = 52 patients) of the phase I ivuxolimab trial. The paper's findings and limits, for the study overall: Low levels of normalized T-cell clonal expansion were also seen in some nonresponding patients. Clonal expansion of both CD4+ and CD8+ blood T cells was observed from baseline to week 6 at doses 0.1 to 3.0 mg/kg. After ivuxolimab, more expanded clones were found on average in CD8+ T cells than in CD4+ T cells. Partial responders in the 0.1-3.0 mg/kg groups had among the lowest normalized peripheral clonal expansion, especially among CD8+ T cells. The antigen specificity of the peripheral T cells that underwent clonal expansion was not determined.

This material consisted of CD4+ or CD8+ T cells sorted from blood, taken in a trial of the OX40 agonist ivuxolimab. The chain is assembled from TRBV5-1 and TRBJ2-7; 6 matching bases give a weak D call of TRBD1. This sequence originates from an adult with an advanced solid tumor such as melanoma, head and neck, liver or kidney cancer. The CDR3 protein is CASSGGQTYEQYF. The nucleotide sequence reads TGCGCCAGCAGCGGCGGACAGACCTACGAGCAGTACTTC.